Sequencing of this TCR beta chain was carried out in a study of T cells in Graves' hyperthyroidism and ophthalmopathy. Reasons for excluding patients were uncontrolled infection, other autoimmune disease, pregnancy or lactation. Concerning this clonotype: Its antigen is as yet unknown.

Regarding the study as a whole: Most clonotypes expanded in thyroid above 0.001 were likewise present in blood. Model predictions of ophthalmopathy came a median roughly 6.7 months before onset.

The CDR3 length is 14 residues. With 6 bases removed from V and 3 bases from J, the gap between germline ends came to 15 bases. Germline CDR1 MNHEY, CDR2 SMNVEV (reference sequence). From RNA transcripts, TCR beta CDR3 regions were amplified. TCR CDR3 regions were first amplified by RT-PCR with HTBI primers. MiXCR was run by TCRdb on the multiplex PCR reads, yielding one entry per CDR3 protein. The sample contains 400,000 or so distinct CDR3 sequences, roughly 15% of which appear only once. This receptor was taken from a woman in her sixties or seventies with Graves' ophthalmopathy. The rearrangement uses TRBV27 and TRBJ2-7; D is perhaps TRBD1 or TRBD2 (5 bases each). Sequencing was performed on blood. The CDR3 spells CASRDSGGHYEQYF. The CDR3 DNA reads TGTGCCAGCAGAGACAGCGGAGGTCACTACGAGCAGTACTTC.